A selection of T cell receptor beta chains follows, all from one sample in a study of long-term antiretroviral therapy in people with HIV. Method: immunoSEQ multiplex PCR; TCRdb's copy keeps in-frame clones and lacks some. The table has 20,000 to 25,000 clones, approximately 80% seen once. The source was unsorted PBMCs, collected 1.2 years after starting antiretroviral therapy. These receptors were collected from a woman in her thirties or forties with HIV. The CDR3 runs from the conserved cysteine through the conserved F or W. D genes are given only for firm matches. Clone size, where shown, is once, few, many, or a class for clones that have expanded.

TRBJ2-7 | TRBV5-4 | NA | NA | CASSLDGSGSYEQYF | TGTGCCAGCAGCTTGGACGGTAGCGGCTCCTACGAGCAGTACTTC
TRBJ1-1 | TRBV7-9 | NA | medium-sized | CASSPGGTEAFF | TGTGCCAGCAGCCCGGGAGGGACTGAAGCTTTCTTT
TRBJ2-7 | TRBV6-5 | NA | NA | CASSYGSDYEQYF | TGTGCCAGCAGTTACGGTAGCGACTACGAGCAGTACTTC
TRBJ2-3 | TRBV5-6 | NA | NA | CASSLEGSLGTDTQYF | TGTGCCAGCAGCTTGGAGGGCAGTCTGGGCACAGATACGCAGTATTTT
TRBJ1-1 | TRBV6-5 | TRBD1 | NA | CASSTYRGGYTEAFF | TGTGCCAGCAGTACCTACAGGGGCGGTTACACTGAAGCTTTCTTT
TRBJ1-1 | TRBV12-5 | NA | once | CASGLVLNRGGTEAFF | TGTGCTAGTGGTTTGGTACTCAATAGGGGCGGCACTGAAGCTTTCTTT
TRBJ1-5 | TRBV27 | NA | NA | CASNLGGSNQPQHF | TGTGCCAGTAACCTAGGAGGTAGCAATCAGCCCCAGCATTTT
TRBJ1-1 | TRBV7-9 | TRBD1 | NA | CASSLGFLGTGGLNTEAFF | TGTGCCAGCAGCTTAGGGTTTTTGGGCACAGGGGGTTTGAACACTGAAGCTTTCTTT
TRBJ2-4 | TRBV4-1 | NA | NA | CASSQVGGKNIQYF | TGCGCCAGCAGCCAAGTAGGGGGTAAAAACATTCAGTACTTC
TRBJ2-1 | TRBV28 | NA | NA | CASSDEDFNEQFF | TGTGCCAGCAGTGATGAAGATTTCAATGAGCAGTTCTTC
TRBJ1-5 | TRBV18 | NA | NA | CASSPDWNQPQHF | TGTGCCAGCTCACCGGACTGGAATCAGCCCCAGCATTTT
TRBJ2-1 | TRBV6-5 | NA | NA | CASSRTYLEFNEQFF | TGTGCCAGCAGCCGGACTTACCTAGAATTCAATGAGCAGTTCTTC
TRBJ2-3 | TRBV6-1 | TRBD2 | NA | CASSGFRTSGKRDTQYF | TGTGCCAGCAGTGGCTTTCGGACTAGCGGAAAACGAGATACGCAGTATTTT
TRBJ1-4 | TRBV4-3 | NA | NA | CASSQDQVGEKLFF | TGCGCCAGCAGCCAAGATCAGGTGGGGGAAAAACTGTTTTTT
TRBJ2-7 | TRBV18 | NA | NA | CASSPLSDHLYEQYF | TGTGCCAGCTCACCGCTCTCCGACCATCTCTACGAGCAGTACTTC
TRBJ1-1 | TRBV6-6 | NA | NA | CASSYRWNTEAFF | TGTGCCAGCAGTTACAGGTGGAACACTGAAGCTTTCTTT
TRBJ2-5 | TRBV2 | TRBD1 | NA | CASNGQGALETQYF | TGTGCCAGCAATGGACAGGGGGCATTAGAGACCCAGTACTTC
TRBJ2-7 | TRBV28 | NA | NA | CASSPIATSYEQYF | TGTGCCAGCAGCCCAATAGCGACCTCCTACGAGCAGTACTTC
TRBJ2-5 | TRBV19 | NA | NA | CASSASPRGWETQYF | TGTGCCAGTAGTGCCTCCCCCAGGGGATGGGAGACCCAGTACTTC
TRBJ2-2 | TRBV27 | TRBD2 | NA | CASSLAGAAGELFF | TGTGCCAGCAGTTTAGCGGGAGCGGCCGGGGAGCTGTTTTTT
TRBJ2-7 | TRBV18 | NA | NA | CASSRTGPNYEQYF | TGTGCCAGCTCACGTACCGGGCCCAACTACGAGCAGTACTTC
TRBJ2-2 | TRBV30 | NA | NA | CAWSSVRSTGELFF | TGTGCCTGGAGCTCAGTAAGGAGCACCGGGGAGCTGTTTTTT
TRBJ1-1 | TRBV25-1 | NA | NA | CASSGDYYTEAFF | TGTGCCAGCAGTGGGGATTATTACACTGAAGCTTTCTTT
TRBJ1-2 | TRBV7-2 | TRBD1 | NA | CASRRDREGYTF | TGTGCCAGCAGACGGGACAGGGAGGGCTACACCTTC
TRBJ2-7 | TRBV18 | TRBD1 | NA | CASSPNRDRTSYEQYF | TGTGCCAGCTCACCGAACCGGGACAGAACTTCCTACGAGCAGTACTTC
TRBJ2-2 | TRBV19 | NA | NA | CASSLGAGTGELFF | TGTGCCAGTAGTTTGGGGGCGGGCACCGGGGAGCTGTTTTTT
TRBJ2-5 | TRBV9 | TRBD1 | NA | CASSVGTGGIQETQYF | TGTGCCAGCAGCGTAGGGACAGGGGGAATCCAAGAGACCCAGTACTTC
TRBJ2-2 | TRBV25-1 | TRBD1 | NA | CASSVDRGQVNTGELFF | TGTGCCAGCAGTGTGGACAGGGGGCAGGTGAACACCGGGGAGCTGTTTTTT
TRBJ2-3 | TRBV4-3 | TRBD2 | NA | CASSQGLAGAVDTQYF | TGCGCCAGCAGCCAGGGACTAGCGGGAGCGGTAGATACGCAGTATTTT